The present entry profiles one TCR beta chain with its context. Here immunoSEQ multiplex PCR was the method, and the copy in TCRdb shows in-frame clones only, minus some. The data show about 63,000 clones, approximately 90% seen once. This sample was included in a study of T cells after somatic rescue of genetic block. Trimming removed 8 bases at V and 0 bases at J, with 17 bases between. CDR1 is MDHEN and CDR2 is SYDVKM in the germline V gene. The CDR3 has 16 amino acids. V is TRBV28 and J is TRBJ1-5; D may be TRBD1 (5 bases). This receptor was taken from a man in his forties. The sequencing sample was made of peripheral blood mononuclear cells (PBMCs). CDR3 nucleotides: TGTGCCAGCCGTCAAGGAACAGGCTATAGCAATCAGCCCCAGCATTTT. As protein: CASRQGTGYSNQPQHF.